The 21 T cell receptor beta chains given below trace back to one sample, sequenced in a study of post-analysis software for immune sequencing data. Study outcomes and limitations: TRBV5-6, TRBV5-1 and TRBV20-1 were among four or five TRBV segments more frequent in patients than controls.

Their antigens remain unidentified. Sequencing libraries made from TCR beta cDNA carried unique molecular identifiers. TCRdb called the PCR reads again in MiXCR, with one record for every CDR3 protein. This sample has almost 700,000 distinct CDR3 sequences, with 55% to 60% found just once. The sample taken for sequencing was blood. The origin of the receptors is a girl aged 2 to 10 with multiple sclerosis.

This clonotype was counted a single time. The chain employs TRBV20-1 and TRBJ2-7; D is uncertain. The CDR3 totals 15 residues. Trimming left V 3 bases short and J 2 bases short, with 17 bases between. Germline V lookup: CDR1 DFQATT, CDR2 SNEGSKA (reference sequence). In DNA, the CDR3 is TGCAGTGCTAGTGAGTGGGCTAGTCGCACCTACGAGCAGTACTTC. Translation: CSASEWASRTYEQYF.

The V gene is TRBV4-2, the J gene TRBJ1-5; TRBD1 aligns across 7 bases. Germline V gene data show CDR1 as LGHNA and CDR2 as YNFKEQ. The V and J ends lost 0 bases and 3 bases, in that order; junction bases with no gene match: 5. This CDR3 region has 16 residues. The CDR3 sequence: CASSQEGGQLNQPQHF. The CDR3, as DNA: TGTGCCAGCAGCCAAGAAGGGGGACAGCTCAATCAGCCCCAGCATTTT.

This chain joins TRBV12-3 or TRBV12-4 and TRBJ2-1, with TRBD2 matching over 8 bases. The CDR3 runs to 14 residues. Germline trimming cut 6 bases from V and 6 bases from J; bases unmatched to any gene: 7. The CDR3 bases are TGTGCCAGCAGGATAGCGGGGTCGACCAATGAGCAGTTCTTC. Translating it yields CASRIAGSTNEQFF.

V gene TRBV10-3 combines with J gene TRBJ2-6, with D maybe TRBD1 (6 bases). V lost 2 bases to trimming and J lost 2 bases, with 10 bases between them. Germline CDR1 reads ENHRY; CDR2 reads SYGVKD. The CDR3 runs to 16 residues. CDR3 in amino acids: CAISERAGAGANVLTF. The CDR3, as DNA: TGTGCCATCAGTGAGCGGGCAGGGGCTGGGGCCAACGTCCTGACTTTC.

This clonotype was detected a few times. The chain couples TRBV7-2 to TRBJ1-2; tentative D call: TRBD1 (5 bases). Germline CDR1 is SGHTA and CDR2 is FQGNSA. V was pared by 3 bases and J by 6 bases, with 17 bases between. There are 15 residues in the CDR3. CDR3 coding DNA: TGTGCCAGCAGCTTTGACAGCGGACGAACTAATGGCTACACCTTC. Translated, it gives CASSFDSGRTNGYTF.

This clonotype showed up just once. The chain links TRBV29-1 to TRBJ2-5, with D perhaps TRBD1 or TRBD2 (6 bases each). The CDR3 spans 13 residues. In germline, CDR1 is SQVTM, CDR2 ANQGSEA. V was cut by 5 bases and J by 2 bases, with 12 bases left in between. CDR3 residues: CSVFWGAQETQYF. DNA for the CDR3: TGCAGCGTTTTCTGGGGGGCTCAAGAGACCCAGTACTTC.

This clonotype was seen only a few times. The gene calls are TRBV7-2 and TRBJ1-1; D call uncertain. In germline, CDR1 is SGHTA, CDR2 FQGNSA. Trimming removed 2 bases from V and 4 bases from J, with 2 bases in between. This CDR3 has 11 residues. The CDR3 DNA sequence: TGTGCCAGCAGCTTACTCACTGAAGCTTTCTTT. It is translated as CASSLLTEAFF.

The chain is built from TRBV15 and TRBJ2-5; D is undetermined. Germline V gene data show CDR1 as LNHNV and CDR2 as YYDKDF (reference sequence). The CDR3 spans 13 residues. Trimming removed 0 bases at V and 11 bases at J, with 13 bases between. CDR3 sequence reads: CATSRDSQREQYF. CDR3 sequence (DNA): TGTGCCACCAGCAGAGATTCACAGCGAGAGCAGTACTTC.

In this sample, this clonotype turned up a few times. The rearrangement joins TRBV5-8 to TRBJ1-2, with D possibly TRBD1 on 6 matching bases. In germline, CDR1 is SGHTS, CDR2 YDEGEE. The V end was cut by 2 bases, the J end by 4 bases, with 15 bases between. This CDR3 comprises 15 residues. CDR3 DNA sequence: TGTGCCAGCAGCTTTGGAGGACAGCCACTCTATGGCTACACCTTC. Residues: CASSFGGQPLYGYTF.

J is TRBJ1-4 and V is TRBV2, with D possibly matching TRBD1 (5 bases). Trimming left V 1 base short and J 7 bases short, with 10 bases between. This CDR3 has 14 residues. Germline V gene lookup returns CDR1 SNHLY and CDR2 FYNNEI. The CDR3: CASSEGPGGEKLFF. The CDR3 nucleotides read TGTGCCAGCAGTGAAGGACCCGGGGGTGAAAAACTGTTTTTT.

This chain connects TRBV5-1 to TRBJ2-3; either TRBD1 or TRBD2 may supply D (5 bases each). V was clipped by 3 bases and J by 7 bases, with 18 bases between them. This CDR3 spans 15 amino acids. The germline V gene has CDR1 SGHRS and CDR2 YFSETQ. CDR3 loop: CASSSEDPGPNTQYF. The CDR3 coding sequence is TGCGCCAGCAGCTCCGAGGACCCGGGACCTAATACGCAGTATTTT. Complete variable domain (other parts from reference TRBV5-1 and TRBJ2-3): KAGVTQTPRYLIKTRGQQVTLSCSPISGHRSVSWYQQTPGQGLQFLFEYFSETQRNKGNFPGRFSGRQFSNSRSEMNVSTLELGDSALYLCASSSEDPGPNTQYFGPGTRLTVL.

The chain uses TRBV11-1 and TRBJ2-7; D not certain. Germline CDR1 SGHAT, CDR2 FQDESV (reference sequence). This CDR3 is built from 14 residues. Trimming cost V 5 bases and J 2 bases, with 13 bases left between them. The CDR3 coding sequence is TGTGCCAGCAGCCGCCGAGAAATGGCCTACGAGCAGTACTTC. Amino acid sequence: CASSRREMAYEQYF.

The J gene is TRBJ1-1, the V gene TRBV19, with 8 nucleotides matching TRBD1. Losses at the gene ends were 3 bases for V and 0 bases for J; bases not matched to a gene: 12. CDR3 size: 18 residues. Germline loops: CDR1 LNHDA, CDR2 SQIVND (reference sequence). The CDR3 loop reads CASSIVDRGSTLNTEAFF. The CDR3 coding sequence is TGTGCCAGTAGTATTGTTGACAGGGGCTCAACCTTGAACACTGAAGCTTTCTTT.

There are a few counts of this clonotype. V and J are TRBV20-1 and TRBJ2-3; D remains unclear. The CDR3 has 14 residues. Germline-derived CDR1 and CDR2 are DFQATT and SNEGSKA (reference sequence). With 1 base removed from V and 6 bases from J, the gap between germline ends came to 14 bases. In DNA form, the CDR3 reads TGCAGTGCTAGAGGCCCTATGATTGGTGATACGCAGTATTTT. It translates to CSARGPMIGDTQYF.

The V call is TRBV25-1, the J call TRBJ2-7, with 9 nucleotides matching TRBD1. The better agreement between TRBJ2-5 and the DNA end casts doubt on the J call. The CDR3 sequence is 16 residues long. CDR1 and CDR2 (germline): MGHDK, SYGVNS. The CDR3 DNA follows: TGTGCCAGCAGTGTGGATCGGGACAGGGTTTCAGAGACCCAGTACTTC. Residues: CASSVDRDRVSETQYF.

The chain uses TRBV3-1 and TRBJ2-4; 7 nucleotides align to TRBD2. Gene TRBJ2-7 matches the end of the DNA better, so the J call may be wrong. The CDR3 is 20 amino acids. The germline CDR1 and CDR2 sequences are LGHDT and YNNKEL (reference sequence). This chain's CDR3 is CASSQAFFFRASGPPYEQYF. CDR3 DNA sequence: TGTGCCAGCAGCCAAGCATTCTTCTTCAGGGCTAGCGGACCTCCCTACGAGCAGTACTTC.

The chain has TRBV7-2 and TRBJ2-5, with D possibly matching TRBD2 (6 bases). The CDR3 runs to 14 residues. The germline gives CDR1 SGHTA, CDR2 FQGNSA. V lost 5 bases and J lost 5, with 15 bases in between. This chain's CDR3 is CASSQGSGRETQYF. The CDR3 nucleotides read TGTGCCAGCAGCCAGGGATCAGGGAGGGAGACCCAGTACTTC.

V gene TRBV12-5 combines with J gene TRBJ2-7, with 10 bases lining up with TRBD1. The germline gives CDR1 LGHNT, CDR2 FRNRAP. This CDR3 region has 15 residues. With V trimmed by 6 bases and J by 3 bases, 8 bases remained unmatched. The CDR3 region has the DNA TGTGCTAGTGGACCACGGGACAGGGGCATCTACGAGCAGTACTTC. This sequence encodes CASGPRDRGIYEQYF.

This clonotype came up a few times. The chain recombines TRBV5-1 with TRBJ2-3, with D possibly being TRBD1 or TRBD2 (5 bases each). The CDR3 runs to 14 residues. CDR1 is SGHRS and CDR2 is YFSETQ in the germline V gene. V was clipped by 4 bases and J by 6 bases, with 15 bases between them. The CDR3 protein is CASSTDLWGDTQYF. Written as DNA, the CDR3 is TGCGCCAGCAGCACGGACCTCTGGGGGGATACGCAGTATTTT.

The V gene is TRBV6-1, the J gene TRBJ2-4; 10 positions match TRBD2. Germline V gene data show CDR1 as MNHNS and CDR2 as SASEGT. The CDR3 contains 18 residues. V lost 6 bases, J lost 0 bases, and 11 bases stayed unmatched. The chain's CDR3 is CASSTGTSEGSAKNIQYF. The CDR3 DNA is TGTGCCAGCAGCACCGGGACTAGCGAGGGCTCAGCCAAAAACATTCAGTACTTC.

The J gene is TRBJ2-3, the V gene TRBV7-2; D not certain. CDR3 length equals 13 residues. V was shortened by 6 bases and J by 2 bases, with 9 bases between the two germline ends. CDR1 SGHTA and CDR2 FQGNSA come from the germline V gene. The CDR3 spells CASSPTHTDTQYF. Here the CDR3 DNA reads TGTGCCAGCAGTCCCACCCACACAGATACGCAGTATTTT.